A single sample gave rise to the 5 T cell receptor beta chains below, sequenced in a study of cytomegalovirus exposure and HLA in healthy donors. 13 Jbeta primers and 60 Vbeta primers were used for the PCR. Profiling relied on immunoSEQ multiplex PCR, and the TCRdb table lists in-frame clones only, not all of them. Of approximately 85,000 clones listed, 62% were seen once; the top ten hold 5.5%. Sequencing was performed on PBMCs. The receptors stem from a woman younger than 45 in good health and CMV-seropositive.

The chain combines TRBV6-5 with TRBJ2-7; D unresolved. The CDR3 covers 12 residues. Germline V gene sequence: CDR1 MNHEY, CDR2 SVGAGI. Trimming pared 3 bases from V and 6 bases from J, leaving 9 bases between. The CDR3 loop is CASSYALGEQYF. The CDR3 region has the DNA TGTGCCAGCAGTTATGCCCTAGGCGAGCAGTACTTC.

V usage is TRBV7-2 and J usage is TRBJ2-1, with 12 bases fitting TRBD1. The CDR3 has 15 amino acids. Looked up from germline, CDR1 is SGHTA and CDR2 is FQGNSA. V was pared by 4 bases and J by 7 bases, with 5 bases of the junction left unmatched. In DNA, the CDR3 is TGTGCCAGCAGCTCGGGACAGGGGGCTCGGAATGAGCAGTTCTTC. Amino acid sequence: CASSSGQGARNEQFF.

This chain joins TRBV4-1 and TRBJ2-2; TRBD2 might be the D (5 bases). In germline, CDR1 is MGHRA, CDR2 YSYEKL. The CDR3 contains 13 residues. With 1 base removed from V and 9 bases from J, the gap between germline ends came to 9 bases. CDR3 residues: CASSQVAGRELFF. The CDR3 nucleotides read TGCGCCAGCAGCCAAGTGGCGGGCCGGGAGCTGTTTTTT.

The rearrangement uses TRBV19 and TRBJ1-2, with D possibly matching TRBD1 (6 bases). V was shortened by 5 bases and J by 6 bases, with 16 bases between the two germline ends. This CDR3 is built from 14 residues. Germline values: CDR1 LNHDA, CDR2 SQIVND (reference sequence). The CDR3 bases are TGTGCCAGTAGTGCGAATACAGGGTTTGATGGCTACACCTTC. Protein product: CASSANTGFDGYTF.

By share, this clone ranks as medium-sized. V and J are TRBV5-1 and TRBJ2-7; 11 positions match TRBD1. The CDR3 sequence is 15 residues long. The germline V gene has CDR1 SGHRS and CDR2 YFSETQ. With V trimmed by 4 bases and J by 1 base, 4 bases remained unmatched. The CDR3 sequence: CASSPGDRGSYEQYF. The CDR3 region has the DNA TGCGCCAGCAGCCCGGGGGACAGGGGGTCCTACGAGCAGTACTTC.